This TCR beta chain is drawn from a study of OX40 agonist ivuxolimab in advanced cancers. Study-level background: Ivuxolimab was an agonistic, fully human IgG2 monoclonal antibody directed against OX40 (CD134), a costimulatory receptor. Intravenous ivuxolimab was administered to patients every 2 weeks at six dose levels: 0.01, 0.1, 0.3, 1.5, 3 and 10 mg/kg. Among the 50 to 55 dose-escalation patients, some 20 had hepatocellular carcinoma, approximately 15 melanoma, 9 renal cell carcinoma and 9 head and neck cancer. A male proportion of approximately 83% and a mean age of 60 years, ranging from 23 to 79, were recorded for the dose-escalation cohort. Prior anti-PD-1, anti-PD-L1 or anti-CTLA-4 therapy was permitted, and about 40% of dose-escalation patients had received checkpoint inhibitors. Partial responses occurred in three dose-escalation patients, of whom one had hepatocellular carcinoma and two had cutaneous melanoma. The purpose of peripheral TCRbeta sequencing was to test whether ivuxolimab changed TCR sequence diversity and led to clonal T-cell expansion. The paper covers the monotherapy dose-escalation part of the phase I ivuxolimab trial, which included N of about 50 patients.

The trial excluded patients who had a history of autoimmune disease or who were on systemic immunosuppression. In every dose cohort, peripheral blood was drawn for TCR sequencing at baseline, cycle 4 day 1, and cycle 7 day 1. Samples came from an open-label, multicenter, first-in-human phase I dose-escalation trial of ivuxolimab. Adults with locally advanced or metastatic melanoma, renal cell, hepatocellular, or head and neck squamous cell carcinoma were enrolled in the trial. Before TCR sequencing, CD4+ T cells and CD8+ T cells from peripheral blood were sorted into separate populations. The CDR3 sequence holds 13 residues, the cysteine and phenylalanine included. Only CDR3 DNA remains: 39 bases, in frame from the first base. V loses 7 bases, J loses 5 bases, and the germline ends lie 14 bases apart. CDR1 SNHLY and CDR2 FYNNEI were looked up in the germline V gene. Broader findings and caveats from the paper: Low levels of normalized T-cell clonal expansion were also shown by some nonresponding patients. In partial responders in the 0.1-3.0 mg/kg groups, normalized peripheral clonal expansion was found to be among the lowest, especially among CD8+ T cells. After ivuxolimab, CD8+ T cells had more expanded clones than CD4+ T cells on average. The antigen specificity of the clonally expanded peripheral T cells was not determined. At doses of 0.1 to 3.0 mg/kg, clonal expansion of both CD4+ and CD8+ blood T cells was observed from baseline to week 6.

Genomic DNA was extracted from sorted cells for sequencing of the TCRbeta CDR3 region. TCRbeta CDR3 regions were sequenced using the immunoSEQ Assay. This is the immuneACCESS table as TCRdb keeps it, with only in-frame sequences that have V and J called. A part of the clones is gone; compared with another copy, unresolved V genes explain less than half, and the rest is unexplained. This sample is represented by tens of thousands of clones; approximately 88% of them were singletons. The ten largest clones represent under 15% of the sample. As concerns this clone: Its antigen has not been determined. No much larger clone is present one base from it, and per-base qualities are unavailable.

The V and J genes are TRBV2 and TRBJ2-5, with TRBD1 as a weak D call on 6 bases. The sample here was CD4+ or CD8+ T cells sorted from blood, taken in a trial of the OX40 agonist ivuxolimab. This TCR was sampled from an adult with an advanced solid tumor such as melanoma, head and neck, liver or kidney cancer. The CDR3 in this case is CASNVRGYETQYF. The nucleotide sequence is TGTGCCAGCAACGTCAGGGGATACGAGACCCAGTACTTC.